Shown below are 26 T cell receptor beta chains from a single sample sequenced in a study of blood T cell repertoires in COVID-19. Repertoires were generated with immunoSEQ multiplex PCR, while TCRdb's copy carries only in-frame clones and drops some. The sample lists over 250,000 clones; approximately 85% were seen once. The specimen sequenced was peripheral blood. The origin of the receptors is a woman between 65 and 79 years old with acute or convalescent COVID-19.

The rearrangement uses TRBV7-2 and TRBJ2-2; 7 bases map to TRBD2. Germline V gene data show CDR1 as SGHTA and CDR2 as FQGNSA. The CDR3 extends over 14 amino acids. The trim removed 6 bases at V and 7 bases at J, leaving 8 bases unmatched. The CDR3: CASSSGLVVGELFF. In nucleotides, the CDR3 is TGTGCCAGCAGTTCCGGACTAGTAGTCGGGGAGCTGTTTTTT.

The rearrangement joins TRBV5-6 to TRBJ2-5; a possible D gene is TRBD2 (5 bases). V was trimmed by 2 bases and J by 5 bases, leaving 7 bases between them. This CDR3 is built from 12 residues. Germline V gives CDR1 SGHDT, CDR2 YYEEEE. This CDR3 reads CASSFGGETQYF. The CDR3, as DNA: TGTGCCAGCAGCTTTGGCGGGGAGACCCAGTACTTC.

This clone came up a few times. This sequence joins TRBV6-1 and TRBJ1-2; 7 bases align to TRBD1. The V gene end was trimmed by 1 base and the J gene end by 4 bases; junction bases not matched to a gene: 9. Germline V gene data show CDR1 as MNHNS and CDR2 as SASEGT. The CDR3 contains 16 residues. Here the CDR3 DNA reads TGTGCCAGCAGTGAAGAGTGGAAGGGGGCTTCCTATGGCTACACCTTC. Translation gives CASSEEWKGASYGYTF.

V and J are TRBV6-6 and TRBJ1-5; 7 bases agree with TRBD1. V was pared by 5 bases and J by 0 bases, with 7 bases of the junction left unmatched. Germline-derived CDR1 and CDR2 are MNHNY and SVGAGI (reference sequence). The CDR3 contains 16 residues. CDR3 coding DNA: TGTGCCAGCAGTCCCCAGGGGGAGCATAGCAATCAGCCCCAGCATTTT. It specifies CASSPQGEHSNQPQHF.

This clone was recorded only once. This chain joins TRBV5-1 and TRBJ2-3, with D possibly TRBD2 on 5 matching bases. V gave up 4 bases and J gave up 2 bases, with 11 bases separating them. Germline CDR1 is SGHRS and CDR2 is YFSETQ. The CDR3 sequence is 14 residues long. The CDR3 sequence: CASSASGYTDTQYF. CDR3 in DNA: TGCGCCAGCAGCGCGAGCGGATACACAGATACGCAGTATTTT.

The chain combines TRBV4-1 with TRBJ1-2; the match to TRBD1 covers 7 bases. The CDR3 spans 17 residues. The germline gives CDR1 MGHRA, CDR2 YSYEKL. Trimming cost V 3 bases and J 0 bases; bases outside gene matches: 10. The CDR3 sequence: CASSQATGRTTNYGYTF. The CDR3 coding sequence is TGCGCCAGCAGCCAGGCGACAGGGCGCACCACTAACTATGGCTACACCTTC.

J is TRBJ1-1 and V is TRBV6-2 or TRBV6-3, with a possible D match to TRBD1 (5 bases). The CDR3 loop spans 15 amino acids. The V end was cut by 2 bases, the J end by 6 bases, with 16 bases between. CDR1 and CDR2 (germline): MNHEY, SVGEGT. CDR3: CASSYLQAHLSEAFF. CDR3 DNA sequence: TGTGCCAGCAGTTACCTACAGGCCCATCTATCTGAAGCTTTCTTT.

The J gene is TRBJ2-7, the V gene TRBV27, with 9 positions matching TRBD1. The germline CDR1 and CDR2 sequences are MNHEY and SMNVEV (reference sequence). The CDR3 has 13 residues. The V and J ends lost 6 bases and 1 base, in that order; junction bases with no gene match: 1. CDR3 nucleotide sequence: TGTGCCAGCAGCGGGACAGGGTCCTACGAGCAGTACTTC. It yields the protein CASSGTGSYEQYF.

This sequence joins TRBV19 and TRBJ1-5; D is perhaps TRBD1 (5 bases). Germline CDR1 reads LNHDA; CDR2 reads SQIVND (reference sequence). This CDR3 is 15 amino acids long. Between the trimmed V and J ends, which lost 3 bases and 0 bases, there was a span of 9 bases. The CDR3 here is CASSIGHPSNQPQHF. In DNA, the CDR3 is TGTGCCAGTAGTATTGGACACCCTAGCAATCAGCCCCAGCATTTT.

V usage is TRBV15 and J usage is TRBJ1-4, with D possibly being TRBD1 (6 bases). The germline V gene has CDR1 LNHNV and CDR2 YYDKDF (reference sequence). The CDR3 has 16 residues. The germline V and J ends were trimmed by 5 bases and 3 bases, with 16 bases remaining between them. The CDR3 DNA reads as TGTGCCACCAGCCTCAACCGGGACATAGCTAATGAAAAACTGTTTTTT. Amino acids: CATSLNRDIANEKLFF.

This clone has more than one count but fewer than ten. This rearrangement joins TRBV18 to TRBJ1-6; possible D gene TRBD1, 5 bases. Trimming cost V 6 bases and J 10 bases, with 22 bases left between them. Germline V CDR1 and CDR2: KGHSH, LQKENI. The CDR3 covers 16 residues. DNA of the CDR3: TGTGCCAGCTCCCCTATCTCCCCAGGGATCCGCTCACCCCTCCACTTT. Translation: CASSPISPGIRSPLHF.

The chain links TRBV12-3 or TRBV12-4 to TRBJ1-1; no clear D. V lost 7 bases and J lost 4, with 7 bases in between. This CDR3 is built from 11 residues. CDR3 DNA: TGTGCCAGCACCCTGAGCACTGAAGCTTTCTTT. It translates to CASTLSTEAFF.

The CDR3 region has the DNA TGTGCCAGCAGCTTTGGGGGGACGCAGTATTTT. Translating gives CASSFGGTQYF. V gene TRBV7-3 combines with J gene TRBJ2-3; perhaps TRBD2 as D (6 bases). Germline V gene lookup returns CDR1 SGHTA and CDR2 FQGTGA. V was trimmed by 3 bases and J by 9 bases, leaving 7 bases between them. The CDR3 sequence is 11 residues long. Full variable domain (outside the CDR3, taken from reference TRBV7-3 and TRBJ2-3): GAGVSQTPSNKVTEKGKYVELRCDPISGHTALYWYRQSLGQGPEFLIYFQGTGAADDSGLPNDRFFAVRPEGSVSTLKIQRTERGDSAVYLCASSFGGTQYFGPGTRLTVL.

This clone appeared a single time. The chain recombines TRBV10-2 with TRBJ1-3; a weak D match, TRBD1 (6 bases). CDR3 length: 15 amino acids. Germline V gene lookup returns CDR1 WSHSY and CDR2 SAAADI. V was pared by 0 bases and J by 4 bases, with 10 bases between. The CDR3 DNA reads as TGCGCCAGCAGTGAGTCGCCAGGGGAGGGAAACACCATATATTTT. It encodes CASSESPGEGNTIYF.

This clone occurred once. The V call is TRBV20-1, the J call TRBJ1-1; possibly TRBD1 for D (5 bases). The V gene lost 3 bases and the J gene lost 8 bases, with 7 bases spanning the gap. CDR1 DFQATT and CDR2 SNEGSKA come from the germline V gene (reference sequence). The CDR3 length is 10 residues. This CDR3 is CSASREEAFF. The CDR3 DNA reads TGCAGTGCTAGCAGGGAAGAAGCTTTCTTT.

The chain links TRBV21-1 to TRBJ1-4. TRBV21-1 represents a pseudogene. This CDR3 contains 15 residues. The CDR3 bases are TGTGCCAGCAGCAAATCACACGGGGGGGGTGAAAAACTGTTTTTT. Residues: CASSKSHGGGEKLFF.

This chain uses TRBV15 with TRBJ1-5; weak D call: TRBD1 (6 bases). Germline lookup yields CDR1 LNHNV and CDR2 YYDKDF (reference sequence). The CDR3 runs to 14 residues. The germline V and J ends were trimmed by 6 bases and 7 bases, with 16 bases remaining between them. The CDR3 coding sequence is TGTGCCACCAGTGACGGGGGGGCGCGACAGCCCCAGCATTTT. Translated, it gives CATSDGGARQPQHF.

V usage is TRBV11-2 and J usage is TRBJ1-1; D is undetermined. CDR1 and CDR2 (germline): SGHAT, FQNNGV. The CDR3 sequence is 17 residues long. Trimming shortened V by 7 bases and J by 1 base, and 22 bases separated the two germline ends. The chain's CDR3 is CASTPAPTLLENTEAFF. Here the CDR3 DNA reads TGTGCCAGCACTCCCGCCCCGACCCTCCTAGAGAACACTGAAGCTTTCTTT.

J is TRBJ2-7 and V is TRBV19; 11 bases are shared with TRBD1. CDR3 size: 14 residues. Unmatched junction bases numbered 5, after V lost 5 bases and J lost 5 bases. CDR1 is LNHDA, CDR2 SQIVND, per germline (reference sequence). CDR3 nucleotides: TGTGCCAGTAGTCAGGACAGGGGGCGGGACGAGCAGTACTTC. Translating it yields CASSQDRGRDEQYF.

The rearrangement joins TRBV4-1 to TRBJ1-2; 10 bases agree with TRBD1. The CDR3 extends over 16 amino acids. Germline V lookup: CDR1 MGHRA, CDR2 YSYEKL. J was trimmed by 8 bases and V by 1 base; bases with no gene match: 10. CDR3 amino acids: CASSQGPRQGARGYTF. The DNA of the CDR3 is TGCGCCAGCAGCCAAGGCCCCCGACAGGGGGCAAGAGGCTACACCTTC.

The chain recombines TRBV7-2 with TRBJ1-4, with a possible D match to TRBD1 (5 bases). V shed 3 bases and J shed 0 bases, with 8 bases lying between them. CDR1 and CDR2 (germline): SGHTA, FQGNSA. CDR3 length: 15 residues. The CDR3 DNA sequence: TGTGCCAGCAGCTTGGGGGGGACAACTAATGAAAAACTGTTTTTT. Its protein product is CASSLGGTTNEKLFF.

This chain connects TRBV5-1 to TRBJ2-7; TRBD2 matches at 8 bases. The germline gives CDR1 SGHRS, CDR2 YFSETQ. The CDR3 sequence is 15 residues long. Trimming took 0 bases from V and 3 from J; bases not matched to a gene: 5. Written as DNA, the CDR3 is TGCGCCAGCAGCTTGGCAGCGGGGGACTTCTACGAGCAGTACTTC. Translating it yields CASSLAAGDFYEQYF. The full variable domain, its missing parts supplied by reference TRBV5-1 and TRBJ2-7, is KAGVTQTPRYLIKTRGQQVTLSCSPISGHRSVSWYQQTPGQGLQFLFEYFSETQRNKGNFPGRFSGRQFSNSRSEMNVSTLELGDSALYLCASSLAAGDFYEQYFGPGTRLTVT.

The rearrangement joins TRBV6-5 to TRBJ1-6; 8 positions match TRBD1. The CDR3 has 15 amino acids. Germline V CDR1 and CDR2: MNHEY, SVGAGI. V lost 5 bases and J lost 9; bases outside the gene matches: 9. As DNA, the CDR3 is TGTGCCAGCAGTCCCCGGGACAGGAATCGTTCACCCCTCCACTTT. Translating gives CASSPRDRNRSPLHF.

The V call is TRBV18, the J call TRBJ1-4, with D possibly being TRBD1 (6 bases). Germline CDR1 reads KGHSH; CDR2 reads LQKENI. The CDR3 consists of 17 residues. V was shortened by 6 bases and J by 0 bases, with 17 bases between the two germline ends. Here the CDR3 reads CASSLEMPGATNEKLFF. The CDR3 DNA is TGTGCCAGCTCTCTCGAAATGCCAGGGGCAACTAATGAAAAACTGTTTTTT.

In DNA form, the CDR3 reads TGCGCCAGCAGTGGACGGAGTAACTATGGCTACACCTTC. Its protein is CASSGRSNYGYTF. The V gene is TRBV10-2, the J gene TRBJ1-2; no reliable D call. The CDR3 runs to 13 residues. V gave up 4 bases and J gave up 1 base, with 7 bases separating them. The germline V gene has CDR1 WSHSY and CDR2 SAAADI.

The J gene is TRBJ1-1, the V gene TRBV29-1, with D possibly being TRBD1 (5 bases). The CDR3 contains 12 residues. Germline CDR1 and CDR2: SQVTM and ANQGSEA. The V gene lost 7 bases and the J gene lost 4 bases, with 13 bases spanning the gap. Written as DNA, the CDR3 is TGCAGCGCCGAAGGGGCGACCACTGAAGCTTTCTTT. Encoded protein: CSAEGATTEAFF.